This record covers a single TCR beta chain. The sample originates from a study of blood T cell repertoires in COVID-19. Study-level background: The samples span acute and convalescent COVID-19 from the United States, Italy and Spain. Sources were T cells, B-cell-depleted T cells, or PBMCs; the material itself was cDNA or gDNA.

Clones were read by immunoSEQ multiplex PCR, and TCRdb kept only the in-frame ones, dropping some. Of some 140,000 clones listed, about 79% are singletons. Germline V lookup: CDR1 SGHAT, CDR2 FQNNGV. The CDR3 spans 16 residues. The V gene end was trimmed by 4 bases and the J gene end by 6 bases; junction bases not matched to a gene: 9. The clonotype was recovered from a woman aged 55-69 years with acute or convalescent COVID-19. The V and J genes are TRBV11-2 and TRBJ2-7; 13 bases are a match to TRBD2. Sequenced input: peripheral blood. CDR3 nucleotides: TGTGCCAGCAGCTCAGGCGGACTAGCGGGGGTTGGCGAGCAGTACTTC. Amino acids: CASSSGGLAGVGEQYF. Supplemented by reference TRBV11-2 and TRBJ2-7, the full variable domain reads EAGVAQSPRYKIIEKRQSVAFWCNPISGHATLYWYQQILGQGPKLLIQFQNNGVVDDSQLPKDRFSAERLKGVDSTLKIQPAKLEDSAVYLCASSSGGLAGVGEQYFGPGTRLTVT.